The 31 T cell receptor beta chains presented below share a single source sample, sequenced in a study of blood T cells in healthy people across ages. PCR was performed a second time for 7 to 11 cycles using a sample-barcoded 5' primer and a J-beta primer mix. TCRdb called the 5' RACE reads again in MiXCR, with one record for every CDR3 protein. The sample comprises under 1,100,000 distinct CDR3 sequences, approximately 25% of which are singletons, and approximately 0.71% rests with the top ten. The data also belong to a second study, concerning T cells of mothers and their children.

Specimen: blood. Every receptor here comes from a girl aged 2 to 9 in good health.

This sequence joins TRBV6-5 and TRBJ2-2; unclear D gene. Germline CDR1 MNHEY, CDR2 SVGAGI. The CDR3 extends over 14 amino acids. V was shortened by 0 bases and J by 5 bases, with 7 bases between the two germline ends. CDR3 sequence (DNA): TGTGCCAGCAGTTACTCCTCTAGGACCGGGGAGCTGTTTTTT. Translation: CASSYSSRTGELFF.

The J gene is TRBJ2-2, the V gene TRBV2; tentatively, D is TRBD2 (6 bases). CDR3 length: 13 residues. Trimming removed 6 bases from V and 5 bases from J, with 10 bases in between. The germline V gene has CDR1 SNHLY and CDR2 FYNNEI. The CDR3 DNA follows: TGTGCCAGCAGGCCGGGACTTACCGGGGAGCTGTTTTTT. The encoded protein is CASRPGLTGELFF.

V usage is TRBV28 and J usage is TRBJ1-4; no clear D gene. Trimming took off 0 bases at V and 0 bases at J, with 8 bases between the two ends. The germline gives CDR1 MDHEN, CDR2 SYDVKM. The CDR3 length is 16 residues. CDR3 coding DNA: TGTGCCAGCAGTTTATGGCCTACGGCAACTAATGAAAAACTGTTTTTT. Amino acid sequence: CASSLWPTATNEKLFF.

J is TRBJ2-7 and V is TRBV20-1; possible D gene TRBD1, 5 bases. Judging by the DNA end, TRBJ2-1 fits better; the J call may be wrong. This CDR3 region has 14 residues. Germline-derived CDR1 and CDR2 are DFQATT and SNEGSKA (reference sequence). CDR3 in DNA: TGCAGTGCTAGCGGACAAGAAGCCGTGCTTACGCAGTTCTTC. Translating gives CSASGQEAVLTQFF.

The chain uses TRBV12-3 or TRBV12-4 and TRBJ1-4, with D perhaps TRBD1 (5 bases). Trimming stripped 6 bases from V and 0 bases from J, with 14 bases between. The length of the CDR3 is 16 residues. The CDR3 reads CASRGGSPTTNEKLFF. CDR3 in DNA: TGTGCCAGCAGGGGGGGGTCCCCGACAACTAATGAAAAACTGTTTTTT.

The chain couples TRBV9 to TRBJ2-2; D possibly uses TRBD1 or TRBD2 (5 bases each). Trimming left V 1 base short and J 5 bases short, with 21 bases between. The CDR3 totals 18 residues. The germline gives CDR1 SGDLS, CDR2 YYNGEE. The CDR3 sequence: CASSVRGRGASSTGELFF. DNA for the CDR3: TGTGCCAGCAGCGTAAGGGGTCGGGGAGCCTCGAGTACCGGGGAGCTGTTTTTT. The full variable domain, its missing parts supplied by reference TRBV9 and TRBJ2-2, is DSGVTQTPKHLITATGQRVTLRCSPRSGDLSVYWYQQSLDQGLQFLIQYYNGEERAKGNILERFSAQQFPDLHSELNLSSLELGDSALYFCASSVRGRGASSTGELFFGEGSRLTVL.

This clonotype was seen more than once but under ten times. V and J are TRBV5-1 and TRBJ2-4; a weak D match, TRBD2 (6 bases). V lost 2 bases and J lost 6, with 18 bases in between. Germline CDR1 reads SGHRS; CDR2 reads YFSETQ. CDR3 length: 16 amino acids. This CDR3 reads CASSFSRLEGLNIQYF. The DNA for the CDR3 is TGCGCCAGCAGCTTCTCGCGGCTCGAGGGACTAAACATTCAGTACTTC.

This clonotype was found a few times. The V gene is TRBV29-1, the J gene TRBJ2-3; TRBD1 might be the D (6 bases). Germline V lookup: CDR1 SQVTM, CDR2 ANQGSEA. Between the trimmed V and J ends, which lost 2 bases and 5 bases, there was a span of 20 bases. The CDR3 is 16 residues long. The CDR3 spells CSVEPPGHYVVDTQYF. As DNA, the CDR3 is TGCAGCGTTGAACCTCCGGGACATTATGTGGTAGATACGCAGTATTTT.

The chain links TRBV6-5 to TRBJ1-1; D ambiguous. The V end was cut by 6 bases, the J end by 0 bases, with 8 bases between. This CDR3 is built from 13 residues. Germline lookup yields CDR1 MNHEY and CDR2 SVGAGI. CDR3: CASRRPLNTEAFF. DNA of the CDR3: TGTGCCAGCAGAAGGCCGTTGAACACTGAAGCTTTCTTT.

In this sample, this clonotype turned up a few times. The chain employs TRBV12-3 or TRBV12-4 and TRBJ1-1, with D unresolved. CDR3 length: 11 residues. The germline V and J ends were trimmed by 8 bases and 8 bases, with 12 bases remaining between them. The CDR3: CASRAFQEAFF. The DNA for the CDR3 is TGTGCCAGCCGGGCTTTCCAAGAAGCTTTCTTT.

The chain joins TRBV4-1 to TRBJ2-1; 8 nucleotides agree with TRBD2. J gave up 7 bases and V 2 bases, and 4 bases lay outside the gene matches. The CDR3 has 14 residues. Germline CDR1 is MGHRA and CDR2 is YSYEKL. CDR3 amino acids: CASSQSGGLNEQFF. The CDR3 DNA reads as TGCGCCAGCAGCCAAAGCGGGGGCCTTAATGAGCAGTTCTTC.

This clonotype has only a few counts. This chain connects TRBV29-1 to TRBJ2-1; 10 nucleotides match TRBD1. The J call may be faulty, since TRBJ2-7 better matches the DNA end. The V gene's germline CDR1 is SQVTM and CDR2 ANQGSEA. The CDR3 runs to 14 residues. Here the CDR3 DNA reads TGCAGCGTTGATCCGGGACAGGGGACCTACGAGCAGTACTTC. It yields the protein CSVDPGQGTYEQYF.

The chain carries TRBV14 and TRBJ1-2; tentatively, D is TRBD1 (5 bases). There are 15 residues in the CDR3. Deletions cut 4 bases from V and 0 bases from J, with 12 bases between. From germline, CDR1 is SGHDN and CDR2 FVKESK. CDR3 bases: TGTGCCAGCAGCCGCGACAGTATCGCTAACTATGGCTACACCTTC. It is translated as CASSRDSIANYGYTF.

This clonotype was detected a few times. This rearrangement joins TRBV11-2 to TRBJ2-5; 7 bases are shared with TRBD1. The CDR3 extends over 13 amino acids. CDR1 is SGHAT and CDR2 is FQNNGV in the germline V gene. V shed 8 bases, J shed 7 bases, and the junction held 10 bases outside the gene matches. CDR3 amino acids: CASLVEGAGTQYF. Here the CDR3 DNA reads TGTGCCAGCTTGGTCGAGGGGGCGGGGACCCAGTACTTC.

The chain recombines TRBV25-1 with TRBJ1-5; D unclear. Germline CDR1 reads MGHDK; CDR2 reads SYGVNS. The CDR3 runs to 14 residues. Trimming took 1 base from V and 4 from J, leaving 8 bases between them. This CDR3 is CASSEFNRNQPQHF. CDR3 DNA sequence: TGTGCCAGCAGTGAATTTAATCGGAATCAGCCCCAGCATTTT.

The chain combines TRBV12-3 or TRBV12-4 with TRBJ1-2, with 7 bases identical to TRBD1. This CDR3 is 17 amino acids long. V shed 4 bases, J shed 9 bases, and the junction held 20 bases outside the gene matches. The CDR3 nucleotides are TGTGCCAGCAGTTACGAAACCAGACAGGGAGTCATGGTTAGCTACACCTTC. Translated, it gives CASSYETRQGVMVSYTF.

The chain joins TRBV4-3 to TRBJ2-5, with 12 bases lining up with TRBD2. Trimming at V came to 0 bases and at J to 5 bases, leaving 1 base not matched to a gene. The CDR3 consists of 15 residues. The germline CDR1 and CDR2 sequences are LGHNA and YSLEER. The CDR3 nucleotides are TGCGCCAGCAGCCAAGAGGGGACTAGCGGGGAGACCCAGTACTTC. This codes for CASSQEGTSGETQYF.

This clonotype was observed at least ten times. The rearrangement uses TRBV6-6 and TRBJ2-3; unclear D gene. CDR3 length: 12 residues. V was shortened by 6 bases and J by 0 bases, with 4 bases between the two germline ends. Germline assignment: CDR1 MNHNY and CDR2 SVGAGI (reference sequence). Here the CDR3 reads CASRPSTDTQYF. The CDR3 nucleotides are TGTGCCAGCAGGCCTAGCACAGATACGCAGTATTTT.

The chain carries TRBV29-1 and TRBJ1-1; 10 bases map to TRBD1. The V gene's germline CDR1 is SQVTM and CDR2 ANQGSEA. The CDR3 sequence is 13 residues long. CDR3 in DNA: TGCAGTGGGACAGGGGTTATGAACACTGAAGCTTTCTTT. Encoded protein: CSGTGVMNTEAFF.

This clonotype was picked up a small number of times. The chain recombines TRBV2 with TRBJ2-7, with a weak D call TRBD2 (7 bases). Trimming took 10 bases from V and 0 from J, leaving 13 bases between them. Per germline, CDR1 SNHLY and CDR2 FYNNEI. The CDR3 length is 13 residues. This chain's CDR3 is CAILRGGSYEQYF. The CDR3 DNA reads TGTGCCATTCTGAGGGGGGGCTCCTACGAGCAGTACTTC.

This clonotype came up a few times. V gene TRBV18 combines with J gene TRBJ2-1, with D perhaps matching TRBD2 (6 bases). Germline CDR1 reads KGHSH; CDR2 reads LQKENI. The CDR3 runs to 16 residues. V was pared by 4 bases and J by 2 bases, with 15 bases between. CDR3 amino acids: CASSRARDSTYNEQFF. The DNA of the CDR3 is TGTGCCAGCTCACGGGCCCGGGACTCCACCTACAATGAGCAGTTCTTC.

The rearrangement joins TRBV20-1 to TRBJ2-1, with 7 bases lining up with TRBD2. Germline values: CDR1 DFQATT, CDR2 SNEGSKA (reference sequence). The junction had 13 bases not matched to a gene; V was cut back by 2 bases and J by 0 bases. The CDR3 spans 18 residues. CDR3 bases: TGCAGTGCTAGACCTTGGAGGGAGGGGCTCAGCTCCTACAATGAGCAGTTCTTC. Protein sequence: CSARPWREGLSSYNEQFF.

For the CDR3, the DNA is TGCAGCGTTGAAGATGGGCTCGAATTAAGGCAGTATTTT. Protein product: CSVEDGLELRQYF. The chain couples TRBV29-1 to TRBJ2-3; no firm D call. Germline CDR1 reads SQVTM; CDR2 reads ANQGSEA. CDR3 length equals 13 residues. V was shortened by 0 bases and J by 11 bases, with 15 bases between the two germline ends.

This clonotype was detected a few times. The chain carries TRBV29-1 and TRBJ2-3; D uncertain. The CDR3 spans 14 residues. Germline CDR1 and CDR2: SQVTM and ANQGSEA. The ends were cut back, 3 bases at V and 1 base at J, with 11 bases in the middle. The DNA for the CDR3 is TGCAGCGTTGAGGTAAAACTGCGCACAGATACGCAGTATTTT. Protein sequence: CSVEVKLRTDTQYF.

This clonotype was counted only a few times. The germline gene is not matched at one end of the junction; a read error may be the cause. V usage is TRBV7-9 and J usage is TRBJ1-2; D is undetermined. The CDR3 contains 13 residues. Germline V gene data show CDR1 as SEHNR and CDR2 as FQNEAQ (reference sequence). In DNA form, the CDR3 reads TGTGCCAGCAGCTTAGGAGGGTTCTATGGCTGCACCTTC. Its protein product is CASSLGGFYGCTF.

This chain links TRBV6-2 or TRBV6-3 with TRBJ2-1; 8 bases align to TRBD2. The CDR3 extends over 16 amino acids. The ends lost 0 bases at V and 10 bases at J; junction bases unmatched: 11. The germline V gene has CDR1 MNHEY and CDR2 SVGEGT. The CDR3 nucleotides read TGTGCCAGCAGTTACTCGATCGGAGCGGGGGTTGGGGAGCAGTTCTTC. It yields the protein CASSYSIGAGVGEQFF.

A few counts support this clonotype. The chain uses TRBV9 and TRBJ2-7; no firm D call. This CDR3 is 15 amino acids long. With 0 bases removed from V and 2 bases from J, the gap between germline ends came to 12 bases. Germline loops: CDR1 SGDLS, CDR2 YYNGEE. CDR3 residues: CASSVEMGWTYEQYF. The DNA for the CDR3 is TGTGCCAGCAGCGTAGAGATGGGCTGGACCTACGAGCAGTACTTC.

This chain connects TRBV20-1 to TRBJ2-7; unclear D gene. This CDR3 has 12 amino acids. Trimming took off 4 bases at V and 2 bases at J, with 9 bases between the two ends. CDR1 and CDR2 (germline): DFQATT, SNEGSKA (reference sequence). The CDR3 region has the DNA TGCAGTGCTACGATAGGGACCTACGAGCAGTACTTC. This sequence encodes CSATIGTYEQYF.

The chain has TRBV20-1 and TRBJ1-5, with 7 positions matching TRBD1. The germline CDR1 and CDR2 sequences are DFQATT and SNEGSKA (reference sequence). The CDR3 is made up of 15 amino acids. V lost 5 bases, J lost 6 bases, and 13 bases stayed unmatched. The CDR3 here is CSAGAEGGTGQPQHF. The CDR3 DNA sequence: TGCAGTGCTGGGGCCGAAGGGGGCACGGGTCAGCCCCAGCATTTT.

This clonotype was seen only a few times. This sequence joins TRBV7-9 and TRBJ1-2; D call uncertain. The CDR3 has 13 residues. Germline CDR1 reads SEHNR; CDR2 reads FQNEAQ (reference sequence). Trimming cost V 1 base and J 8 bases, with 11 bases left between them. The CDR3 spells CASSLVETYGYTF. CDR3 bases: TGTGCCAGCAGCTTAGTGGAGACGTACGGCTACACCTTC.

This clonotype showed up many times. The V gene is TRBV9, the J gene TRBJ1-1; D not resolved. The germline V gene encodes CDR1 SGDLS and CDR2 YYNGEE. The CDR3 contains 14 residues. Trimming took off 0 bases at V and 1 base at J, with 7 bases between the two ends. The CDR3 region is CASSVAQWNTEAFF. For the CDR3, the DNA is TGTGCCAGCAGCGTAGCCCAGTGGAACACTGAAGCTTTCTTT.